One T cell receptor beta chain is described in this entry. Sequencing used immunoSEQ multiplex PCR; TCRdb keeps in-frame clones, though not all of them. The sample includes fewer than 350,000 clones, 89% seen only once; the top ten take 8% to 10%. V lost 4 bases and J lost 8; bases outside the gene matches: 14. The germline gives CDR1 SGDLS, CDR2 YYNGEE. This CDR3 region has 16 residues. The entry originates in a study of blood T cell repertoires in COVID-19. About the study: COVID-19 samples from acute and convalescent phases originated in the United States, Italy and Spain.

This TCR was sampled from a woman in her thirties or forties who had recovered from COVID-19. Specimen: PBMCs or T cells enriched from blood (not recorded which). This chain uses TRBV9 with TRBJ1-4, with 7 bases matching TRBD1. The CDR3 DNA follows: TGTGCCAGCAGCCCCGCACCGGGGACAGTTGCCGAAAAACTGTTTTTT. This translates into CASSPAPGTVAEKLFF.